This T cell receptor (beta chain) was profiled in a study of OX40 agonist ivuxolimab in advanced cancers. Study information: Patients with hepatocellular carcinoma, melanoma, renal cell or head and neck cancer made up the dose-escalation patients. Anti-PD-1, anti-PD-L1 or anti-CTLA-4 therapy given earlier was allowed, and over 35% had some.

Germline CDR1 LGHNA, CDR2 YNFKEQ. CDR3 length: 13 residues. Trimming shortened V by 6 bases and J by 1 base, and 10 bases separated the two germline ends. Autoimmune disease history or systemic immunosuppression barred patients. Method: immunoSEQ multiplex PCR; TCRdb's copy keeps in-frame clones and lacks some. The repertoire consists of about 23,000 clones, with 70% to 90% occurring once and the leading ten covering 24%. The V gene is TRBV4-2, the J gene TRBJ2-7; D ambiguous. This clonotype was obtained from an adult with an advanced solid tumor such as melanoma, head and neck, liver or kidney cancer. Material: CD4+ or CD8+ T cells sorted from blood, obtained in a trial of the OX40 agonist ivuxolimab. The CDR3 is CASRDRRSYEQYF. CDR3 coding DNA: TGTGCCAGCAGGGACCGACGATCCTACGAGCAGTACTTC.